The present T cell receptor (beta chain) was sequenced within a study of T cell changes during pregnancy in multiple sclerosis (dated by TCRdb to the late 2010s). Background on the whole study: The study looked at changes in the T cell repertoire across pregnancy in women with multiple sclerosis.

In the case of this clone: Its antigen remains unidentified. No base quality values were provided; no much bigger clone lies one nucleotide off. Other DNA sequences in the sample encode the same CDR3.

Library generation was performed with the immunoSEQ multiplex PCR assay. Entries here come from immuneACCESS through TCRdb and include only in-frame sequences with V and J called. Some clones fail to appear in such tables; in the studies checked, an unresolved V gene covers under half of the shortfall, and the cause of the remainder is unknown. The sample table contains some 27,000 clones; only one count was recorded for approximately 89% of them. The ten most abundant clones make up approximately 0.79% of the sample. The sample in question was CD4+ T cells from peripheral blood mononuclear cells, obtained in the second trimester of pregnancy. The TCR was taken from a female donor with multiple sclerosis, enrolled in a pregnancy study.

CDR3 protein: CASSGSGYGYTF. DNA sequence: TGCGCCAGCAGCGGCTCTGGCTATGGCTACACCTTC. The rearranged segments are TRBV4-1 and TRBJ1-2; no confident D gene assignment can be made. V loses 5 bases, J loses 4 bases, and the germline ends lie 8 bases apart. Looking up the germline V gene yields CDR1 MGHRA and CDR2 YSYEKL. There are 12 amino acids in the CDR3, from cysteine to phenylalanine inclusive. Just CDR3 DNA is preserved here, 36 bases in frame from base 1.